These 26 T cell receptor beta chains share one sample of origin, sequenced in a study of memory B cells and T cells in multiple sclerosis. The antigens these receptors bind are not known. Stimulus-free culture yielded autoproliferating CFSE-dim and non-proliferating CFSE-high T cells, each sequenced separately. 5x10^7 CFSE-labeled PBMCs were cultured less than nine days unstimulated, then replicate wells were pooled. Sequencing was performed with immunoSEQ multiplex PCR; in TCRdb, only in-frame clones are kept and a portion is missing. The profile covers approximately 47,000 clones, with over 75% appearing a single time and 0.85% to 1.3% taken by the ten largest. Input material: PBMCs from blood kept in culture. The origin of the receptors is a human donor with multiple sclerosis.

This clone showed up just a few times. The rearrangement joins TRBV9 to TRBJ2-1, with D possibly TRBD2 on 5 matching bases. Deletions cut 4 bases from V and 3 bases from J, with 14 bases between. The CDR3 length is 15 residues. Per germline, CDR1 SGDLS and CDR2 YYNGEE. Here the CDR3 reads CASSLEGAIYNEQFF. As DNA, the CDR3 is TGTGCCAGCAGCTTAGAGGGAGCCATCTACAATGAGCAGTTCTTC.

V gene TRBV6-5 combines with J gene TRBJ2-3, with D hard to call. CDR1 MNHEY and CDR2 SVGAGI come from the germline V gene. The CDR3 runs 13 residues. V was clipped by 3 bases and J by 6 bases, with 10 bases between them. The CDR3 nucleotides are TGTGCCAGCAGTTATAATGTGGGGGATACGCAGTATTTT. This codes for CASSYNVGDTQYF.

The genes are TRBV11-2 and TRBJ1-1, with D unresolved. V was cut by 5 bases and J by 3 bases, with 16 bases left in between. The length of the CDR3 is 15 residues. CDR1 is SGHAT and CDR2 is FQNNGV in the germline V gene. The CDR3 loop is CASSPRPRTDTEAFF. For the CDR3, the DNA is TGTGCCAGCAGCCCACGACCTAGGACGGACACTGAAGCTTTCTTT.

The CDR3 sequence: CSVGEAIGTGELFF. CDR3 sequence (DNA): TGCAGCGTTGGGGAGGCCATCGGGACCGGGGAGCTGTTTTTT. The rearrangement links TRBV29-1 to TRBJ2-2; tentatively, D is TRBD2 (6 bases). Germline V CDR1 and CDR2: SQVTM, ANQGSEA. This CDR3 is 14 amino acids long. With 4 bases removed from V and 5 bases from J, the gap between germline ends came to 14 bases.

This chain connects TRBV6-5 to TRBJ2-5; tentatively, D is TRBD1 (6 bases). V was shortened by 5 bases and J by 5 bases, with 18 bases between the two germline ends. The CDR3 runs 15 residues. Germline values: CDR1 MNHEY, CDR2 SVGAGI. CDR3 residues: CASSGPQGRQETQYF. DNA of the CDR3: TGTGCCAGCAGTGGCCCACAGGGTCGTCAGGAGACCCAGTACTTC.

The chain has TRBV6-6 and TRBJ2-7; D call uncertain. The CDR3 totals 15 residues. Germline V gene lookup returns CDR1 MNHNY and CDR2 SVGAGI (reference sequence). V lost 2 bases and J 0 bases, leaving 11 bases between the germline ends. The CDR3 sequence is CASSYVAKSSYEQYF. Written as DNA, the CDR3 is TGTGCCAGCAGTTACGTCGCAAAGAGCTCCTACGAGCAGTACTTC.

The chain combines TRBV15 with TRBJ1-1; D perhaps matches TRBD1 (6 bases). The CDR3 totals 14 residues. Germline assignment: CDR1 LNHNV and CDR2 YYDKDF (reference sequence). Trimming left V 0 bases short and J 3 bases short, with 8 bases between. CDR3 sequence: CATSRDTGYTEAFF. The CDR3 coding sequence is TGTGCCACCAGCAGAGATACAGGGTACACTGAAGCTTTCTTT.

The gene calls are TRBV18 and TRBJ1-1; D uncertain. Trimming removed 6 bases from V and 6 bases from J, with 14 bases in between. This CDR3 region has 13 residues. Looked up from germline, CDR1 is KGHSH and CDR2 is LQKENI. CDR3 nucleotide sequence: TGTGCCAGCTCCCGCGAGGGCGCCGCTGAAGCTTTCTTT. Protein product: CASSREGAAEAFF. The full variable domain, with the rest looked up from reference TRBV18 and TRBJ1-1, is NAGVMQNPRHLVRRRGQEARLRCSPMKGHSHVYWYRQLPEEGLKFMVYLQKENIIDESGMPKERFSAEFPKEGPSILRIQQVVRGDSAAYFCASSREGAAEAFFGQGTRLTVV.

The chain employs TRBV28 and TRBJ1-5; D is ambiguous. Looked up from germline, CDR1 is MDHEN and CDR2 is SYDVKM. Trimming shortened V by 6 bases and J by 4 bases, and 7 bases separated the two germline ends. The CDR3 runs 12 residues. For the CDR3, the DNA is TGTGCCAGCAGCCTGAGGAATCAGCCCCAGCATTTT. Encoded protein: CASSLRNQPQHF.

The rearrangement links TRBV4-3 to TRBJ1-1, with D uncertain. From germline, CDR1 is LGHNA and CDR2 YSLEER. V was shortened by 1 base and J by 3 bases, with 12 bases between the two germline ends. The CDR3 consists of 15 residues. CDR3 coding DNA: TGCGCCAGCAGCCAAGTTGGGGTTGGGGACACTGAAGCTTTCTTT. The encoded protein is CASSQVGVGDTEAFF.

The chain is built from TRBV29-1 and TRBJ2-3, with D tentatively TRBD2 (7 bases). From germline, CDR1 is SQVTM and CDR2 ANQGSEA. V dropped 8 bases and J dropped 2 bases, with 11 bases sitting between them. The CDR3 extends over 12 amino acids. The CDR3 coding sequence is TGCAGCCTCGGGGGGCCCACAGATACGCAGTATTTT. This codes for CSLGGPTDTQYF.

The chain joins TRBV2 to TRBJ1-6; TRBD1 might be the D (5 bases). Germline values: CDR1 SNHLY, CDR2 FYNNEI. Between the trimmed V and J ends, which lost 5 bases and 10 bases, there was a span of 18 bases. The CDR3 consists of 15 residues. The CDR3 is CASSRGPAESSPLHF. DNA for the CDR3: TGTGCCAGCAGTAGGGGCCCAGCGGAAAGCTCACCCCTCCACTTT.

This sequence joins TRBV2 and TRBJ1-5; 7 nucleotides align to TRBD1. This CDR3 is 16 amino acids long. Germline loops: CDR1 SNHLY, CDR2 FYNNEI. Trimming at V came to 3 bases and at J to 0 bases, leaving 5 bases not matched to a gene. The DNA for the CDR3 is TGTGCCAGCAGTGACAGGGGGGTCTATAGCAATCAGCCCCAGCATTTT. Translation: CASSDRGVYSNQPQHF.

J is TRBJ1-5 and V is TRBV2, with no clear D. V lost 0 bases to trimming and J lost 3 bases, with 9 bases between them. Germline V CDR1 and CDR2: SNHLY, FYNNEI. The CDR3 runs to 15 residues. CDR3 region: CASSEALRVNQPQHF. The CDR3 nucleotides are TGTGCCAGCAGTGAAGCGCTTCGGGTCAATCAGCCCCAGCATTTT.

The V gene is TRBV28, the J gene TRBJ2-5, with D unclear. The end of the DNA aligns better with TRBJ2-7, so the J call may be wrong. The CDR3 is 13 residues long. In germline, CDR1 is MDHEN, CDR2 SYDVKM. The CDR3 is CASSLARAYEQYF. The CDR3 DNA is TGTGCCAGCAGTTTAGCCAGAGCCTACGAGCAGTACTTC.

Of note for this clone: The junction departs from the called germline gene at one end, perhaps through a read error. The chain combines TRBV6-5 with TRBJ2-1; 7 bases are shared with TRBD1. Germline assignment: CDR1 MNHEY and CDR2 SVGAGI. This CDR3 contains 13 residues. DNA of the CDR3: TGTGCCAGCAGTTACGTCTCTGGAGACAGGGCGCTCTTC. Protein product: CASSYVSGDRALF.

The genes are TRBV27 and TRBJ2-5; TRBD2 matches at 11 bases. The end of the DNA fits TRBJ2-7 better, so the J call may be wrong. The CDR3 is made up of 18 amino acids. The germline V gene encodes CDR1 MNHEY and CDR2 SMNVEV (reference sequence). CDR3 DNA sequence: TGTGCCAGCAACGCCGGTAGACTAGCGGGGAAACTCTCCTACGAGCAGTACTTC. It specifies CASNAGRLAGKLSYEQYF.

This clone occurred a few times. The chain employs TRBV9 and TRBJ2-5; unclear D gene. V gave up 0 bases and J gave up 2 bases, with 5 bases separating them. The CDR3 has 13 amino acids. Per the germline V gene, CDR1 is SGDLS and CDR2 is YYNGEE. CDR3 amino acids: CASSVAEQETQYF. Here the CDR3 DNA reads TGTGCCAGCAGCGTAGCTGAACAAGAGACCCAGTACTTC.

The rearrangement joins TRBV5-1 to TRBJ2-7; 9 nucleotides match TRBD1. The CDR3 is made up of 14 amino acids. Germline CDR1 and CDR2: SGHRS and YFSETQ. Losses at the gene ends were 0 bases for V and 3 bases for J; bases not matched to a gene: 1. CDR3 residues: CASSLEGQGYEQYF. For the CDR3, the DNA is TGCGCCAGCAGCTTGGAGGGACAGGGCTACGAGCAGTACTTC.

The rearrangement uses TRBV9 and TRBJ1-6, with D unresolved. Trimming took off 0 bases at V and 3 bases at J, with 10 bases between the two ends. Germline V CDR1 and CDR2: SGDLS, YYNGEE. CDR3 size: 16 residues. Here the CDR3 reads CASSVGPDHYNSPLHF. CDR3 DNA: TGTGCCAGCAGCGTAGGGCCAGATCACTATAATTCACCCCTCCACTTT. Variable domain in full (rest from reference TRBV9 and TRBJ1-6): DSGVTQTPKHLITATGQRVTLRCSPRSGDLSVYWYQQSLDQGLQFLIQYYNGEERAKGNILERFSAQQFPDLHSELNLSSLELGDSALYFCASSVGPDHYNSPLHFGNGTRLTVT.

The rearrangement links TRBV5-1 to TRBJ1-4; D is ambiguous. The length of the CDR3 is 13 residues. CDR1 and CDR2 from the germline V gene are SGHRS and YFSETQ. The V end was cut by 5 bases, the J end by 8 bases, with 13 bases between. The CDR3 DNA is TGCGCCAGCAGGCCGGACCTATACGAAAAACTGTTTTTT. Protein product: CASRPDLYEKLFF.

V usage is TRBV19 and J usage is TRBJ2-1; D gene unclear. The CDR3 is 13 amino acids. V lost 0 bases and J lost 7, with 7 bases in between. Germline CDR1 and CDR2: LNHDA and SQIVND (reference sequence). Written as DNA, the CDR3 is TGTGCCAGTAGTATAGATTGGTCTAATGAGCAGTTCTTC. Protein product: CASSIDWSNEQFF.

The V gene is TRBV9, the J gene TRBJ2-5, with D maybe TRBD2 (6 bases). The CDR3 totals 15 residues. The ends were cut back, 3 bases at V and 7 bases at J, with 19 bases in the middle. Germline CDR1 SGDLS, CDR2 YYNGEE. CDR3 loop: CASSEEDYMPGTQYF. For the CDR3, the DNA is TGTGCCAGCAGCGAGGAGGACTACATGCCTGGGACCCAGTACTTC. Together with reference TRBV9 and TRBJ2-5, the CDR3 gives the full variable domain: DSGVTQTPKHLITATGQRVTLRCSPRSGDLSVYWYQQSLDQGLQFLIQYYNGEERAKGNILERFSAQQFPDLHSELNLSSLELGDSALYFCASSEEDYMPGTQYFGPGTRLLVL.

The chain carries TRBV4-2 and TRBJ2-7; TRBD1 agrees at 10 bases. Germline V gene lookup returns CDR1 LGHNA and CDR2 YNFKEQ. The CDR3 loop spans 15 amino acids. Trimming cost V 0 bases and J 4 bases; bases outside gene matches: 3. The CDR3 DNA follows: TGTGCCAGCAGCCAAGAAAGGGACAGGGGATACGAGCAGTACTTC. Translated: CASSQERDRGYEQYF.

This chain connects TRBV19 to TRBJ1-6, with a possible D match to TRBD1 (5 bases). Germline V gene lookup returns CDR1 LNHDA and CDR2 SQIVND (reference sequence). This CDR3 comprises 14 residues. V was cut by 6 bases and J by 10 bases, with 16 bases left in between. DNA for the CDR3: TGTGCCAGTAGCCTCGAGCAGGGCAACTCACCCCTCCACTTT. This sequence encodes CASSLEQGNSPLHF.

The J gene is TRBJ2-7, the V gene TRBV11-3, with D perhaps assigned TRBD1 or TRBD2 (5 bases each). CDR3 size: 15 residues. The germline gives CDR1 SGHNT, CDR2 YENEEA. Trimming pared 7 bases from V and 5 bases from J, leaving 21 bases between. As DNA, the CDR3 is TGTGCCAGCACGCACCGGGGCCCTCCTCCCCACGAGCAGTACTTC. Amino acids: CASTHRGPPPHEQYF.